This is a list of T cell receptor beta chains from one sample in a study of beta chain features in type 1 diabetes. The table came from immunoSEQ multiplex PCR; TCRdb's copy has only in-frame clones and leaves some out. The sample records around 310,000 clones, approximately 10% being singletons. The source material was naive CD4+ T cells from blood. These receptors were taken from a woman aged 30 to 39 in good health. Both conserved end residues are part of each CDR3. D genes are given only for firm matches. The size of a clone is reported for some rows only, either as once, few or many, or as a class for expanded clones.

d_call | clone_size | j_call | v_call | cdr3_nt | cdr3_aa
- | few | TRBJ2-4 | TRBV19 | TGTGCCAGTATGGACTGGGCCAAAAACATTCAGTACTTC | CASMDWAKNIQYF
TRBD1 | few | TRBJ1-2 | TRBV7-2 | TGTGCCAGCAGATTGGGACAGGGGGCTGGCTACACCTTC | CASRLGQGAGYTF
- | - | TRBJ2-7 | TRBV18 | TGTGCCAGCTCACCGCCACGGGAGGGGGCCGACGAGCAGTACTTC | CASSPPREGADEQYF
TRBD2 | - | TRBJ2-7 | TRBV7-2 | TGTGCCAGCTACAACAACAGCGGGAGGGCCTTGGGAGAGCAGTACTTC | CASYNNSGRALGEQYF
TRBD1 | - | TRBJ1-1 | TRBV4-2 | TGTGCCAGCAGCGCCGACAGGGACACTGAAGCTTTCTTT | CASSADRDTEAFF
TRBD2 | - | TRBJ2-5 | TRBV9 | TGTGCCAGCAGCGTAGGGGGACTAGCGGGGCAAGAGACCCAGTACTTC | CASSVGGLAGQETQYF
- | few | TRBJ2-5 | TRBV4-3 | TGCGCCAGCAGCCAAGTGTACTACCAAGAGACCCAGTACTTC | CASSQVYYQETQYF
- | - | TRBJ2-7 | TRBV7-2 | TGTGCCAGCAGCTTAGCGGGACCCCGGCCAGGGGCCTACGAGCAGTACTTC | CASSLAGPRPGAYEQYF
TRBD2 | few | TRBJ2-1 | TRBV12-5 | TGTGCTAGTGGTTATAGCGGGAGCGGCTACAATGAGCAGTTCTTC | CASGYSGSGYNEQFF
- | many | TRBJ2-3 | TRBV29-1 | TGCAGCGTGGAGGAGACGCAGTATTTT | CSVEETQYF
- | - | TRBJ2-6 | TRBV19 | TGTGCCAGTTCTGGACGGGGAGGATCTGGGGCCAACGTCCTGACTTTC | CASSGRGGSGANVLTF
- | few | TRBJ2-7 | TRBV6-5 | TGTGCCAGCAGTTACTCGTACAGGTCTGCTTACGAGCAGTACTTC | CASSYSYRSAYEQYF
- | - | TRBJ2-6 | TRBV28 | TGTGCCAGCAGTTTAGGGGGCCCTGGGGCCAACGTCCTGACTTTC | CASSLGGPGANVLTF
TRBD2 | - | TRBJ2-7 | TRBV7-9 | TGTGCCAGCAGCTCCACGGGGGGAGGGGAGCAGTACTTC | CASSSTGGGEQYF
- | - | TRBJ1-2 | TRBV28 | TGTGCCAGCAGTTTCAGCAAAACAGGGAACTATGGCTACACCTTC | CASSFSKTGNYGYTF
- | few | TRBJ2-7 | TRBV14 | TGTGCCAGCAGCCAACACAGGGAAAGTTACCGCGAGCAGTACTTC | CASSQHRESYREQYF
- | - | TRBJ2-1 | TRBV19 | TGTGCCAGTAGTGAGCGGGCCTTCTCCTACAATGAGCAGTTCTTC | CASSERAFSYNEQFF
- | few | TRBJ1-1 | TRBV27 | TGTGCCAGCAGTTTTTCAAGCTACACTGAAGCTTTCTTT | CASSFSSYTEAFF
- | few | TRBJ1-5 | TRBV30 | TGTGCCTGGAATGTGGAGGGCCCTAATCAGCCCCAGCATTTT | CAWNVEGPNQPQHF
- | - | TRBJ2-7 | TRBV5-1 | TGCGCCAGCGGAACATTGACAACAGGAGCCTACGAGCAGTACTTC | CASGTLTTGAYEQYF
TRBD1 | - | TRBJ1-2 | TRBV30 | TGTGCCTGGAGTGATCAGACAGGGGCATATGGCTACACCTTC | CAWSDQTGAYGYTF
TRBD2 | many | TRBJ2-5 | TRBV29-1 | TGCAGCGTGGGGACTAGCGGGGAATCCCAGTACTTC | CSVGTSGESQYF
TRBD1 | - | TRBJ2-2 | TRBV5-1 | TGCGCCAGCAGTGGGACAGGGGGCGACGGGGAGCTGTTTTTT | CASSGTGGDGELFF
- | few | TRBJ2-6 | TRBV28 | TGTGCCAGCAGAGGACAGTTCTCTGGGGCCAACGTCCTGACTTTC | CASRGQFSGANVLTF
TRBD1 | - | TRBJ1-1 | TRBV7-3 | TGTGCCAGCAGCTCAGGACAGGGGAACACTGAAGCTTTCTTT | CASSSGQGNTEAFF
- | - | TRBJ1-5 | TRBV7-2 | TGTGCCAGCAGCTTCGACTCAGGGTCGAGACAGCCCCAGCATTTT | CASSFDSGSRQPQHF
TRBD2 | few | TRBJ2-5 | TRBV7-7 | TGTGCTAGCAGCCCAAAAGCACTAGCGGGAGTAGGGGAGACCCAGTACTTC | CASSPKALAGVGETQYF